This T cell receptor (beta chain) was recovered during a study of neurological immune-mediated disorders. Documented time point: technical triplicate 2. Findings and caveats of the study: No expanded-clone CDR3 amino acid sequence recurred across subjects, suggesting private TCR-beta repertoires.

The cDNA came from 5'RACE, which used 10-nucleotide random UMIs. TCRdb redid the calling of the 5' RACE reads with MiXCR, one entry per CDR3 protein. Among under 70,000 distinct CDR3 sequences listed, nearly 25% were seen once. There are many counts of this clonotype. Its antigen remains unknown. V was clipped by 10 bases and J by 0 bases, with 13 bases between them. The CDR3 extends over 15 amino acids. The germline CDR1 and CDR2 sequences are ENHRY and SYGVKD. This receptor was obtained from a man aged 55 to 70 with HTLV-1-associated myelopathy (HAM/TSP). Sample: PBMCs. The rearrangement uses TRBV10-3 and TRBJ1-6; D uncertain. CDR3: CATQDGSSYNSPLHF. The CDR3 DNA reads as TGTGCCACCCAGGACGGTAGCTCCTATAATTCACCCCTCCACTTT.